These 8 T cell receptor beta chains were all obtained from the same sample, sequenced in a study of T cells in localized non-small cell lung cancer. Method: immunoSEQ multiplex PCR; TCRdb's copy keeps in-frame clones and lacks some. Of under 1,200 clones in the sample, about 20% are singletons; the top ten hold approximately 22%. The sample here was normal lung tissue next to the tumor, taken before any cancer treatment. The receptors were sampled from a male donor older than 55 with stage II lung adenocarcinoma.

This clone was detected a few times. The chain uses TRBV6-7 and TRBJ2-5; perhaps TRBD2 as D (5 bases). TRBV6-7 is an ORF, and what it does is uncertain. V lost 4 bases to trimming and J lost 5 bases, with 14 bases between them. The CDR3 extends over 14 amino acids. For the CDR3, the DNA is TGTGCCAGCAGTTTGCGAGGGCAAGGGGAGACCCAGTACTTC. Protein product: CASSLRGQGETQYF.

This clone was seen more than once but under ten times. V gene TRBV11-3 combines with J gene TRBJ1-1, with D possibly matching TRBD1 (6 bases). The CDR3 loop spans 15 amino acids. Trimming removed 1 base at V and 4 bases at J, with 13 bases between. The germline gives CDR1 SGHNT, CDR2 YENEEA. This CDR3 reads CASSLGVGGATEAFF. The CDR3 DNA sequence: TGTGCCAGCAGCTTAGGCGTGGGGGGCGCCACTGAAGCTTTCTTT.

The V gene is TRBV19, the J gene TRBJ2-2, with 8 positions matching TRBD2. Germline CDR1 LNHDA, CDR2 SQIVND (reference sequence). V lost 1 base to trimming and J lost 4 bases; unmatched junction nucleotides: 5. The CDR3 contains 16 residues. The CDR3 region is CASSIVLAGPTGELFF. For the CDR3, the DNA is TGTGCCAGTAGTATAGTGCTAGCGGGCCCCACCGGGGAGCTGTTTTTT.

This clone was detected a few times. The CDR3 protein is CASSAGQGWETQYF. The CDR3 coding sequence is TGTGCCAGCAGCGCCGGACAGGGCTGGGAGACCCAGTACTTC. The rearrangement joins TRBV9 to TRBJ2-5; 8 nucleotides agree with TRBD1. J was trimmed by 5 bases and V by 3 bases; bases with no gene match: 6. From germline, CDR1 is SGDLS and CDR2 YYNGEE. The length of the CDR3 is 14 residues.

This clone has more than one count but fewer than ten. V gene TRBV11-3 combines with J gene TRBJ1-2; D is possibly TRBD1 (6 bases). This CDR3 has 15 residues. The V and J ends lost 5 bases and 7 bases respectively, with 20 bases between them. CDR1 is SGHNT, CDR2 YENEEA, per germline. This CDR3 is CASSRGGGGRGGYTF. As DNA, the CDR3 is TGTGCCAGCAGCCGGGGAGGTGGGGGGCGCGGTGGCTACACCTTC.

The rearrangement links TRBV25-1 to TRBJ2-7; D perhaps matches TRBD2 (7 bases). Germline V CDR1 and CDR2: MGHDK, SYGVNS. The V gene lost 3 bases and the J gene lost 3 bases, with 12 bases spanning the gap. CDR3 length equals 14 residues. The DNA for the CDR3 is TGTGCCAGCAGTGATTCAAGGGGGGGCTACGAGCAGTACTTC. Translation: CASSDSRGGYEQYF.

V gene TRBV12-2 combines with J gene TRBJ1-3; the table's D gene call, TRBD1, was not cross checked with the DNA. TRBV12-2 is a pseudogene segment. The CDR3 has 15 residues. In DNA form, the CDR3 reads TGTGCCAGTAGGGGACAGGGGGAATCTGGAAACACCATATATTTT. This translates into CASRGQGESGNTIYF.

This clone has only a few counts. This chain links TRBV11-3 with TRBJ1-6; the D is unclear. V gave up 3 bases and J gave up 10 bases, with 13 bases separating them. CDR3 length: 14 amino acids. Germline CDR1 is SGHNT and CDR2 is YENEEA. DNA for the CDR3: TGTGCCAGCAGCTTCGACCGGGTCTACTCACCCCTCCACTTT. Its protein product is CASSFDRVYSPLHF.